The next 10 T cell receptor beta chains were all read from a single sample in a study of CD8 T cells in Susac syndrome. Random hexamers primed reverse transcription of roughly 0.45 to 1 ug RNA. TCRdb re-derived calls from the immunoSEQ multiplex PCR reads in MiXCR, one entry per CDR3 protein. The sample includes roughly 190,000 distinct CDR3 sequences, about 95% seen only once; the top ten take about 0.15%. Sequenced: CD8+ T cells from PBMCs. Source of these receptors: a human donor with Susac syndrome.

The V call is TRBV6-1, the J call TRBJ2-1, with 9 bases fitting TRBD2. V gave up 5 bases and J gave up 2 bases; unmatched junction bases: 7. This CDR3 has 16 residues. Germline CDR1 is MNHNS and CDR2 is SASEGT. This chain's CDR3 is CASSPFAGGPYNEQFF. CDR3 DNA: TGTGCCAGCAGTCCTTTTGCGGGAGGGCCCTACAATGAGCAGTTCTTC.

This clonotype came up once. The chain has TRBV4-1 and TRBJ2-7, with 9 bases aligning to TRBD1. Germline assignment: CDR1 MGHRA and CDR2 YSYEKL. Trimming took 2 bases from V and 3 from J; bases not matched to a gene: 17. The CDR3 loop spans 19 amino acids. CDR3 coding DNA: TGCGCCAGCAGCCAACTATTTACCCAGGACAGGGGATTAATCTACGAGCAGTACTTC. It is translated as CASSQLFTQDRGLIYEQYF.

Worth noting for this clonotype: No conserved phenylalanine or tryptophan ends this CDR3, so it is likely a read error. This sequence joins TRBV20-1 and TRBJ2-3, with D hard to call. The V gene's germline CDR1 is DFQATT and CDR2 SNEGSKA (reference sequence). The CDR3 extends over 13 amino acids. Trimming stripped 8 bases from V and 2 bases from J, with 14 bases between. The CDR3 reads CSSRYFDTDTQYL. CDR3 DNA: TGCAGTTCGAGGTACTTCGACACAGATACGCAGTATCTT.

The chain recombines TRBV30 with TRBJ2-7; possibly TRBD2 for D (5 bases). With 0 bases removed from V and 3 bases from J, the gap between germline ends came to 9 bases. The CDR3 is 13 residues long. CDR1 is GTSNPN and CDR2 is SVGIG in the germline V gene (reference sequence). The CDR3, as DNA: TGTGCCTGGAGTGTAGGCAGCGGCTACGAGCAGTACTTC. Residues: CAWSVGSGYEQYF.

J is TRBJ1-1 and V is TRBV14; no reliable D call. V was cut by 4 bases and J by 0 bases, with 21 bases left in between. Germline CDR1 reads SGHDN; CDR2 reads FVKESK. This CDR3 has 18 residues. Written as DNA, the CDR3 is TGTGCCAGCAGCCCGTTCTGGGGTTTCGATGGACTGAACACTGAAGCTTTCTTT. This codes for CASSPFWGFDGLNTEAFF.

The CDR3 reads CASSLKLAGASDTQYF. The CDR3, as DNA: TGCGCCAGCAGCTTGAAGCTAGCGGGGGCTTCAGATACGCAGTATTTT. This chain uses TRBV5-1 with TRBJ2-3; 10 positions agree with TRBD2. Germline trimming cut 1 base from V and 4 bases from J; bases unmatched to any gene: 6. Germline CDR1 is SGHRS and CDR2 is YFSETQ. The CDR3 has 16 residues. Full variable domain (remainder filled in from reference TRBV5-1 and TRBJ2-3): KAGVTQTPRYLIKTRGQQVTLSCSPISGHRSVSWYQQTPGQGLQFLFEYFSETQRNKGNFPGRFSGRQFSNSRSEMNVSTLELGDSALYLCASSLKLAGASDTQYFGPGTRLTVL.

V gene TRBV4-1 combines with J gene TRBJ2-7; TRBD2 aligns across 12 bases. Germline V gene data show CDR1 as MGHRA and CDR2 as YSYEKL. The CDR3 covers 15 residues. Trimming took 3 bases from V and 6 from J; bases not matched to a gene: 6. CDR3 nucleotide sequence: TGCGCCAGCAGCCACCTAGCGGGAGGGGAAGGCGAGCAGTACTTC. Protein product: CASSHLAGGEGEQYF.

The rearrangement links TRBV12-5 to TRBJ1-2; the D gene is possibly TRBD1 (6 bases). The CDR3 is 12 residues long. The V end was cut by 6 bases, the J end by 8 bases, with 13 bases between. The V gene's germline CDR1 is LGHNT and CDR2 FRNRAP. The CDR3 loop reads CASGSTGKGYTF. The DNA of the CDR3 is TGTGCTAGTGGATCGACAGGAAAGGGCTACACCTTC.

This chain connects TRBV20-1 to TRBJ2-7; 8 bases map to TRBD2. The ends lost 1 base at V and 6 bases at J; junction bases unmatched: 8. This CDR3 has 14 amino acids. From germline, CDR1 is DFQATT and CDR2 SNEGSKA (reference sequence). The DNA for the CDR3 is TGCAGTGCTAGAGGTGATGCGGGAGGACGCGAGCAGTACTTC. Residues: CSARGDAGGREQYF.

This clonotype was seen only a few times. V and J are TRBV12-3 or TRBV12-4 and TRBJ1-2; 9 nucleotides align to TRBD1. CDR3 length: 14 amino acids. V shed 3 bases and J 1 base; nucleotides not matched to a gene: 0. The CDR3 is CASSLGQGNYGYTF. In nucleotides, the CDR3 is TGTGCCAGCAGTTTGGGACAGGGTAACTATGGCTACACCTTC.